This record looks at one T cell receptor (beta chain) sequence and its context. In each case, RNA was isolated and then reverse transcribed into cDNA as the sequencing template. Produced via immunoSEQ multiplex PCR; TCRdb's table is partial and in-frame only. The table has 95,000 to 100,000 clones, about three fifths seen once; the top ten hold about a sixth. This specimen belongs to a study of CD8+ T cells in alopecia areata. For the study at large: Each of the treated patients was given oral tofacitinib, 5 to 10 mg twice daily, for moderate-to-severe alopecia areata.

Treatment given: oral pan-JAK inhibitor, 5-10 mg twice daily. This sequence was found in a human donor with alopecia areata. Sample: CD8+ T cells sorted from blood, taken between weeks 55 and 65, from a patient treated with tofacitinib.

The DNA for the CDR3 is TGTGCCAGCAGTGAATGGAGAACTGAGCAGTTCTTC. This translates into CASSEWRTEQFF. This chain links TRBV25-1 with TRBJ2-1; D gene uncertain. The CDR3 sequence is 12 residues long. V lost 1 base and J 9 bases, leaving 7 bases between the germline ends. Germline CDR1 and CDR2: MGHDK and SYGVNS.